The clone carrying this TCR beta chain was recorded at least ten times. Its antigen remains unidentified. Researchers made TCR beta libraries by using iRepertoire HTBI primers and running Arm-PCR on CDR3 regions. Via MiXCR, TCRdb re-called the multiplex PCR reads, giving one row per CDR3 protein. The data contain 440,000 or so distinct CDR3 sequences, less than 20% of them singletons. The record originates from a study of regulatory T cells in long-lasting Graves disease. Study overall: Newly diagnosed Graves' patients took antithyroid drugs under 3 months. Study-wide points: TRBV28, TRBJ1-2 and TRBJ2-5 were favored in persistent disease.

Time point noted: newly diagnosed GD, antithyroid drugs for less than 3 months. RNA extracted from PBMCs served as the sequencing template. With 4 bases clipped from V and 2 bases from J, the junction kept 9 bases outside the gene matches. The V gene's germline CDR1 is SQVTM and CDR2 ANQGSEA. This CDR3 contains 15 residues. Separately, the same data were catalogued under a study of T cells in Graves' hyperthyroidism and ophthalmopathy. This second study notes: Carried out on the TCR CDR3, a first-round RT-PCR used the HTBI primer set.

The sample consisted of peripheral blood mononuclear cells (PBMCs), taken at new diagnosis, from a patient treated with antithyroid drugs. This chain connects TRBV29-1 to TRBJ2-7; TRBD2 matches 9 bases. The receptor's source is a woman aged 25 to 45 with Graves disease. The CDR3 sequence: CSVVDGLASTYEQYF. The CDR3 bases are TGCAGCGTTGTTGATGGACTAGCGTCTACCTACGAGCAGTACTTC.